Below are 11 T cell receptor beta chains sequenced from a single sample in a study of T cell changes during pregnancy in multiple sclerosis. TCRdb keeps only in-frame clones here, not all; method: immunoSEQ multiplex PCR. The data contain 30,000 to 45,000 clones, roughly 93% of them singletons. This specimen was CD4+ T cells from peripheral blood mononuclear cells, taken in the first trimester of pregnancy. The receptor set was obtained from a female donor with multiple sclerosis, enrolled in a pregnancy study.

About this clone itself: At one end, the junction sequence differs from germline, possibly due to a read error. The chain carries TRBV2 and TRBJ2-7, with TRBD2 matching over 7 bases. Germline values: CDR1 SNHLY, CDR2 FYNNEI. The CDR3 covers 11 residues. CDR3 DNA sequence: TGTGCCAGCAGTGACGGCGGGGGTCCCGTCTTC. Translating gives CASSDGGGPVF. Based on the CDR3 plus reference TRBV2 and TRBJ2-7, the full variable domain is EPEVTQTPSHQVTQMGQEVILRCVPISNHLYFYWYRQILGQKVEFLVSFYNNEISEKSEIFDDQFSVERPDGSNFTLKIRSTKLEDSAMYFCASSDGGGPVFGPGTRLTVT.

The J gene is TRBJ2-3, the V gene TRBV15, with 10 bases matching TRBD2. This CDR3 comprises 15 residues. Trimming cost V 5 bases and J 2 bases; bases outside gene matches: 4. Germline V gene lookup returns CDR1 LNHNV and CDR2 YYDKDF (reference sequence). CDR3 region: CATSAGLAFTDTQYF. CDR3 nucleotides: TGTGCCACCAGCGCGGGACTAGCGTTCACAGATACGCAGTATTTT.

J is TRBJ1-1 and V is TRBV29-1; 10 positions agree with TRBD1. Trimming cost V 4 bases and J 2 bases; bases outside gene matches: 10. CDR3 length: 16 residues. Germline CDR1 SQVTM, CDR2 ANQGSEA. DNA for the CDR3: TGCAGCGTTGGCGGTGGGACAGGGGAGGGTAACACTGAAGCTTTCTTT. Protein: CSVGGGTGEGNTEAFF.

In DNA form, the CDR3 reads TGTGCCACCAGGTCCGGACAGGCCTATGGCTACACCTTC. As protein: CATRSGQAYGYTF. The rearrangement links TRBV6-1 to TRBJ1-2; 7 bases map to TRBD1. Trimming at V came to 10 bases and at J to 4 bases, leaving 9 bases not matched to a gene. This CDR3 is 13 amino acids long. From germline, CDR1 is MNHNS and CDR2 SASEGT.

The V and J genes are TRBV25-1 and TRBJ1-4; D is unresolved. Germline CDR1 MGHDK, CDR2 SYGVNS. Trimming stripped 6 bases from V and 0 bases from J, with 14 bases between. This CDR3 is built from 16 residues. CDR3 nucleotide sequence: TGTGCCAGCAGCCCCTTCGGGAGTGCAACTAATGAAAAACTGTTTTTT. Amino acid sequence: CASSPFGSATNEKLFF.

This sequence joins TRBV30 and TRBJ1-5, with unresolved D. The length of the CDR3 is 14 residues. Germline CDR1 and CDR2: GTSNPN and SVGIG (reference sequence). V was shortened by 5 bases and J by 0 bases, with 11 bases between the two germline ends. CDR3 DNA sequence: TGTGCCTGGTCCCGTGGGAGTAGCAATCAGCCCCAGCATTTT. Its translation is CAWSRGSSNQPQHF.

Concerning this clone itself: Other DNA sequences from this sample encode an identical CDR3 as well. The V call is TRBV10-3, the J call TRBJ2-7; tentative D call: TRBD1 (6 bases). Germline V lookup: CDR1 ENHRY, CDR2 SYGVKD. This CDR3 region has 12 residues. V was shortened by 3 bases and J by 3 bases, with 6 bases between the two germline ends. CDR3 in amino acids: CAISEGGYEQYF. The CDR3 DNA reads TGTGCCATCAGTGAAGGGGGCTACGAGCAGTACTTC.

The V gene is TRBV19, the J gene TRBJ1-1, with D uncertain. Trimming took off 3 bases at V and 5 bases at J, with 10 bases between the two ends. CDR1 LNHDA and CDR2 SQIVND come from the germline V gene (reference sequence). CDR3 length: 13 amino acids. The CDR3 region has the DNA TGTGCCAGTAGTATGTGGGTGAGGACTGAAGCTTTCTTT. Amino acid sequence: CASSMWVRTEAFF.

The gene calls are TRBV5-4 and TRBJ2-5, with TRBD1 matching 9 bases. The V gene's germline CDR1 is SGHNT and CDR2 YYREEE (reference sequence). This CDR3 contains 15 residues. V gave up 3 bases and J gave up 4 bases; unmatched junction bases: 7. CDR3 protein: CASSYGQGRPETQYF. Written as DNA, the CDR3 is TGTGCCAGCAGCTACGGACAGGGGCGTCCAGAGACCCAGTACTTC. The variable domain in full, completed from reference TRBV5-4 and TRBJ2-5, reads ETGVTQSPTHLIKTRGQQVTLRCSSQSGHNTVSWYQQALGQGPQFIFQYYREEENGRGNFPPRFSGLQFPNYSSELNVNALELDDSALYLCASSYGQGRPETQYFGPGTRLLVL.

V and J are TRBV10-2 and TRBJ2-7, with TRBD1 matching 11 bases. This CDR3 is built from 13 residues. Germline CDR1 is WSHSY and CDR2 is SAAADI. With V trimmed by 6 bases and J by 3 bases, 1 base remained unmatched. The CDR3: CASRGTGGYEQYF. The CDR3 DNA reads TGCGCCAGCAGAGGGACAGGGGGCTACGAGCAGTACTTC.

The V call is TRBV4-2, the J call TRBJ2-6, with 11 bases that match TRBD1. With V trimmed by 7 bases and J by 8 bases, 16 bases remained unmatched. Germline V lookup: CDR1 LGHNA, CDR2 YNFKEQ. The CDR3 runs 18 residues. This chain's CDR3 is CASTQRTGGVVLTNVLTF. CDR3 DNA sequence: TGTGCCAGCACCCAGAGGACAGGGGGCGTTGTGTTGACCAACGTCCTGACTTTC.